These T cell receptor beta chains were read from a single sample in a study of blood T cell repertoires in COVID-19. Repertoires were generated with immunoSEQ multiplex PCR, while TCRdb's copy carries only in-frame clones and drops some. The profile covers 250,000 to 300,000 clones, with roughly 89% appearing a single time and about 3% taken by the ten largest. The sample was peripheral blood. These receptor sequences come from a woman in her twenties or thirties with active or convalescent COVID-19. CDR3s include the opening cysteine and the closing phenylalanine or tryptophan. The D gene is left open where the match is weak. Not every row has a clone size; where given, it reads once, few, many or a size class.

TRBV13,NA,TRBJ2-1,NA,TGTGCCAGCAGCTTAGGGCAGGGCCGGGATGAGCAGTTCTTC,CASSLGQGRDEQFF
TRBV9,NA,TRBJ1-6,NA,TGTGCCAGCGGCCTGGTGGGCAGTTCACCCCTCCACTTT,CASGLVGSSPLHF
TRBV28,NA,TRBJ1-2,NA,TGTGCCAGCAGTCCCAGGATACTTAGGACAGCTAACTATGGCTACACCTTC,CASSPRILRTANYGYTF
TRBV4-3,TRBD1,TRBJ1-1,few,TGCGCCAGCAGCGCCTCCCGGGACAGGGGGCGAAGGACTGAAGCTTTCTTT,CASSASRDRGRRTEAFF
TRBV19,TRBD1,TRBJ1-6,NA,TGTGCCAGTAGTTTAGAATCGGGACAGGGACCTTCACCCCTCCACTTT,CASSLESGQGPSPLHF
TRBV3-1/TRBV3-2,TRBD1,TRBJ1-1,few,TGTGCCAGCAGCCACCGGGACAGGGGCAACACTGAAGCTTTCTTT,CASSHRDRGNTEAFF
TRBV24-1,TRBD2,TRBJ2-1,NA,TGTGCCACCAGTTTAGCGAGGCGGGGGTCCTACAATGAGCAGTTCTTC,CATSLARRGSYNEQFF
TRBV7-2,TRBD1,TRBJ1-2,NA,TGTGCCAGCAGCTTAGGCGGCAGGGGGCTCAATGGCTACACCTTC,CASSLGGRGLNGYTF
TRBV10-3,NA,TRBJ2-6,NA,TGTGCCATCAAAACAGGGCGAAATTCTGGGGCCAACGTCCTGACTTTC,CAIKTGRNSGANVLTF
TRBV28,NA,TRBJ2-1,NA,TGTGCCAGCAAACGGTCGGGGGTAAATGAGCAGTTCTTC,CASKRSGVNEQFF
TRBV30,NA,TRBJ1-3,NA,TGTGCCTGGAGTTTAGGGGGAAGTTTCGGAAACACCATATATTTT,CAWSLGGSFGNTIYF
TRBV24-1,TRBD2,TRBJ2-1,NA,TGTGCCACCAGTGGGGCTAGCGGGGGGGCAGGTTCCTTAAATGAGCAGTTCTTC,CATSGASGGAGSLNEQFF
TRBV5-1,NA,TRBJ2-7,NA,TGCGCCAGCAGCCTGGGGCCCGGGACAAGCTCCTACGAGCAGTACTTC,CASSLGPGTSSYEQYF
TRBV4-3,NA,TRBJ1-2,NA,TGCGCCAGCAGCCAAGATCCCGGTAGGATCACGACATATGGCTACACCTTC,CASSQDPGRITTYGYTF
TRBV20-1,NA,TRBJ1-1,NA,TGCAGTGCTAGTATCCAGGGGAATGAAGCTTTCTTT,CSASIQGNEAFF
TRBV24-1,NA,TRBJ1-2,NA,TGTGCCACCAGTGAAACTACAACTAACTATGGCTACACCTTC,CATSETTTNYGYTF
TRBV7-9,TRBD1,TRBJ2-7,NA,TGTGCCAGCAGCGGCCGGGACAGGGGAACCTACGAGCAGTACTTC,CASSGRDRGTYEQYF
TRBV7-2,NA,TRBJ2-5,NA,TGTGCCAGCAGCCTCCCCGTTCAAGAGACCCAGTACTTC,CASSLPVQETQYF
TRBV29-1,NA,TRBJ1-2,NA,TGCAGCGTTGAGAGCGGGGTGGCGGGCTACACCTTC,CSVESGVAGYTF
TRBV18,TRBD1,TRBJ2-5,NA,TGTGCCAGCTCACCAGACAGGGTAGGGGAGACCCAGTACTTC,CASSPDRVGETQYF
TRBV27,NA,TRBJ2-7,NA,TGTGCCAGCAGTTTATACCGGGACTACGAGCAGTACTTC,CASSLYRDYEQYF
TRBV7-9,TRBD2,TRBJ2-7,NA,TGTGCCAGCAGCTCCGGACTAGAATCTAAGAGGTGGTACGAGCAGTACTTC,CASSSGLESKRWYEQYF
TRBV6-2/TRBV6-3,TRBD1,TRBJ1-1,NA,TGTGCCAGCAGTTCCCGGGACAGGGGAATCGGCACTGAAGCTTTCTTT,CASSSRDRGIGTEAFF
TRBV2,TRBD2,TRBJ2-2,NA,TGTGCCAGCAGTGGTAGCGGGGGGGCAACGGCCGGGGAGCTGTTTTTT,CASSGSGGATAGELFF
TRBV11-1,NA,TRBJ1-3,NA,TGTGCCAGCAGCTCGGACATCGGCTCTGGAAACACCATATATTTT,CASSSDIGSGNTIYF
TRBV19,NA,TRBJ1-6,NA,TGTGCCACCAGTCCCGGAGAGTGGCCCCTCCACTTT,CATSPGEWPLHF
TRBV6-5,TRBD1,TRBJ2-2,NA,TGTGCCAGCAAAACGCAGGGGGCGAACACCGGGGAGCTGTTTTTT,CASKTQGANTGELFF
TRBV5-4,TRBD2,TRBJ2-2,NA,TGTGCCAGCAGCTTGGAAAGGCGGGGGGGCTCCGGGGAGCTGTTTTTT,CASSLERRGGSGELFF
TRBV9,NA,TRBJ1-2,NA,TGTGCCAGCAGCGCAGGGCAGGGATCAGGGTATGGCTACACCTTC,CASSAGQGSGYGYTF
TRBV29-1,NA,TRBJ2-7,once,TGCAGCATTTTTACAGGGTACGAGCAGTACTTC,CSIFTGYEQYF
TRBV5-1,NA,TRBJ2-5,few,TGCGCCAGCAGCTTAGGCAGCCGGGGGAGGGAGACCCAGTACTTC,CASSLGSRGRETQYF
TRBV30,TRBD1,TRBJ1-2,once,TGTGCCTGGACCGCACAGGGGGCGGAGGGCTACACCTTC,CAWTAQGAEGYTF
TRBV7-3,NA,TRBJ2-5,NA,TGTGCCAGCAGCTCTTCACCGGGGGTACAAGAGACCCAGTACTTC,CASSSSPGVQETQYF
TRBV18,NA,TRBJ1-1,NA,TGTGCCAGCTCAGAGACAGTGAACACTGAAGCTTTCTTT,CASSETVNTEAFF
TRBV3-1/TRBV3-2,NA,TRBJ1-3,NA,TGTGCCAGCAGCCAACGTACCAGGGGCCCGAACACCATATATTTT,CASSQRTRGPNTIYF
TRBV3-1/TRBV3-2,NA,TRBJ1-1,NA,TGTGCCAGCAGCCAAGTATATCCGACAGACACTGAAGCTTTCTTT,CASSQVYPTDTEAFF
TRBV7-7,NA,TRBJ1-4,NA,TGTGCTAGCAGCCCGGACAGTACTTGGTCGGAACTGTTTTTT,CASSPDSTWSELFF